Listed below are T cell receptor beta chains from one sample, sequenced in a study of CD8+ T cells in alopecia areata. Only in-frame clones appear in the TCRdb table, and some are missing; sequencing was by immunoSEQ multiplex PCR. The sample gives 190,000 or so clones, about 60% of which show up once; roughly 13% is in the top ten. Sequences were derived from CD8+ T cells sorted from blood, sampled at week 24, from a patient treated with tofacitinib. Source of these receptors: a human donor with alopecia areata. Each CDR3 is given with its conserved first and last residue. D genes are given only for firm matches. Only some rows state a clone size, as once, few, many or a class for expanded clones.

clone_size,v_call,d_call,j_call,cdr3_nt,cdr3_aa
-,TRBV5-1,-,TRBJ1-5,TGCGCCAGCAGCTTGGCTGGTTATAGCAATCAGCCCCAGCATTTT,CASSLAGYSNQPQHF
-,TRBV5-4,TRBD1,TRBJ2-7,TGTGCCAGCAGCGGCGGACAGGGGGTCTCCTACGAGCAGTACTTC,CASSGGQGVSYEQYF
-,TRBV13,-,TRBJ2-7,TGTGCCAGCAGCCCCGGCGGGGGCCGGGCTCTCGAGCAGTACTTC,CASSPGGGRALEQYF
few,TRBV2,-,TRBJ1-1,TGTGCCAGCTACATGGGACCGAACACTGAAGCTTTCTTT,CASYMGPNTEAFF
-,TRBV10-3,-,TRBJ1-2,TGTGCCATCAGCCTGGGGTGGAATTATGGCTACACCTTC,CAISLGWNYGYTF
-,TRBV7-9,-,TRBJ1-4,TGTGCCAGCAGCTCACGGGATGTTGATGAAAAACTGTTTTTT,CASSSRDVDEKLFF
many,TRBV7-3,TRBD2,TRBJ2-3,TGTGCCAGCAGCCCGGGGGGGCCTGCAGATACGCAGTATTTT,CASSPGGPADTQYF
-,TRBV30,-,TRBJ1-6,TGTGCCTGCCGCTCCACCGGAGATAATTCACCCCTCCACTTT,CACRSTGDNSPLHF
-,TRBV6-5,TRBD2,TRBJ2-1,TGTGCCAGCAGTTACTCGGGGACTAGCTTTTTGTTTGAGCAGTTCTTC,CASSYSGTSFLFEQFF
-,TRBV15,-,TRBJ1-2,TGTGCCACCAGCAAAATGGACGATAGGAATAACTATGGCTACACCTTC,CATSKMDDRNNYGYTF
-,TRBV27,-,TRBJ1-1,TGTGCCAGCAGTTTAGGGGGGTCGAACACTGAAGCTTTCTTT,CASSLGGSNTEAFF
-,TRBV5-1,-,TRBJ1-1,TGCGCCAGCAGCTTGGAAGTTACTAACACTGAAGCTTTCTTT,CASSLEVTNTEAFF
-,TRBV25-1,TRBD1,TRBJ2-5,TGTGCCAGTCGACAGGGAGAGACCCAGTACTTC,CASRQGETQYF
-,TRBV13,-,TRBJ1-1,TGTGCCAGCAGCTTAATGACCAGAATGGAGAGTGAAGCTTTCTTT,CASSLMTRMESEAFF
-,TRBV7-9,-,TRBJ1-1,TGTGCCAGCAGGTTCCGAAGGGGAGGGGACGACACTGAAGCTTTCTTT,CASRFRRGGDDTEAFF
-,TRBV14,-,TRBJ1-2,TGTGCCAGCAGCCAAGAAATGGGGATCTATGGCTACACCTTC,CASSQEMGIYGYTF
-,TRBV27,-,TRBJ2-7,TGTGCCAGCAGCTGGGGGGGCGGCGAGCAGTACTTC,CASSWGGGEQYF
-,TRBV6-7,-,TRBJ1-2,TGTGCCAGCATTACGCAGGGGAGATATGGCTACACCTTC,CASITQGRYGYTF
-,TRBV25-1,-,TRBJ2-5,TGTGCCAGCAGTGAACCCTCGAGGGGGAAGGAGACCCAGTACTTC,CASSEPSRGKETQYF
few,TRBV5-1,-,TRBJ1-1,TGCGCCAGCAGCGACGCCACAGGGGCTTTCTTT,CASSDATGAFF
few,TRBV15,-,TRBJ1-5,TGTGCCACCAGCAGAAGGGGGGAGGGGTCGCCCCAGCATTTT,CATSRRGEGSPQHF
-,TRBV27,-,TRBJ2-3,TGTGCCAGCAGTCCACCCCCCCAGGGTGGCACAGATACGCAGTATTTT,CASSPPPQGGTDTQYF
few,TRBV6-5,-,TRBJ1-2,TGTGCCAGCACCGGGCCCGTGGGCGGCTACACCTTC,CASTGPVGGYTF
few,TRBV25-1,-,TRBJ1-3,TGTGCCTCGAGTGGAAACACCATATATTTT,CASSGNTIYF
-,TRBV13,TRBD1,TRBJ1-6,TGTGCCAGCAGCGGAGGACAGGCCTTGGATTCACCCCTCCACTTT,CASSGGQALDSPLHF
-,TRBV27,-,TRBJ2-1,TGTGCCAGCAGTTCCGGGTATATGAGAAGTGAGCAGTTCTTC,CASSSGYMRSEQFF
-,TRBV30,-,TRBJ2-7,TGTGCCTGGAGTGGTACAGGGCTAGTCCCCTACGAGCAGTACTTC,CAWSGTGLVPYEQYF
-,TRBV30,-,TRBJ1-1,TGTGCCTGGACCGTGGATAGTCCGGGGGCTTTCTTT,CAWTVDSPGAFF
few,TRBV6-5,TRBD2,TRBJ2-7,TGTGCCAGCAGGGGGGGGACCTACGAGCAGTACTTC,CASRGGTYEQYF
-,TRBV23-1,-,TRBJ1-4,TGCGCCCATTCCCCCAATCGGGCAGGCGCCGCAGCTAATGAAAAACTGTTTTTT,CAHSPNRAGAAANEKLFF
-,TRBV7-9,TRBD1,TRBJ1-2,TGTGCCAGCAGCTTAGGATTAGGGGGCGCGCGTGGCTACACCTTC,CASSLGLGGARGYTF
-,TRBV29-1,TRBD1,TRBJ2-6,TGCAGCGTTGAGATCGCCGGGACAGAAAGTTTGTCTGGGGCCAACGTCCTGACTTTC,CSVEIAGTESLSGANVLTF
-,TRBV4-1,-,TRBJ2-7,TGCGCCAGCAGCCAATGTCGGGCAGTTTGCGAGCAGTACTTC,CASSQCRAVCEQYF
-,TRBV30,-,TRBJ2-7,TGTGCCTGGAGTGTACCAGGGAAGAGCTACGAGCAGTACTTC,CAWSVPGKSYEQYF
-,TRBV9,TRBD2,TRBJ2-5,TGTGCCAGCAGCCCCCGAAAAGCGGGGGGGCGAGAGACCCAGTACTTC,CASSPRKAGGRETQYF
-,TRBV10-3,-,TRBJ2-7,TGTGCCATCAGTGACCCGAATTTAGCCTACGAGCAGTACTTC,CAISDPNLAYEQYF
few,TRBV7-9,TRBD2,TRBJ2-1,TGTGCCAGCAGCTCCTCCCGAGCGGGGGGAAACTACAATGAGCAGTTCTTC,CASSSSRAGGNYNEQFF
-,TRBV5-1,-,TRBJ2-7,TGCGCCAGCAGCTTTCAAGGGACCTCCTACGAGCAGTACTTC,CASSFQGTSYEQYF
few,TRBV25-1,TRBD1,TRBJ1-2,TGTGCCAGCAGTGAATGGGGGACAGGGTATGGCTACACCTTC,CASSEWGTGYGYTF